The 5 T cell receptor beta chains below all came from one sample that was sequenced in a study of T-cell reconstitution after alpha-beta-depleted transplantation in children. The library targeted TCRbeta and was prepared with unique molecular identifiers. One entry per CDR3 protein results from TCRdb running MiXCR on the PCR reads. The data hold approximately 430,000 distinct CDR3 sequences, with 15% to 20% observed a single time. This material consisted of PBMCs, mostly from graft donor cells, taken 360 days after TCRalphabeta/CD19-depleted stem cell transplant. Source of these receptors: a boy less than two years old who had a stem cell transplant for Wiskott-Aldrich syndrome, so the T cells may come from the graft donor.

Many counts were recorded for this clonotype. The rearrangement joins TRBV20-1 to TRBJ1-4, with D hard to call. This CDR3 is 13 amino acids long. Germline lookup yields CDR1 DFQATT and CDR2 SNEGSKA (reference sequence). V was pared by 4 bases and J by 4 bases, with 10 bases between. The CDR3 bases are TGCAGTGCTATGAGGCAGAGTAATGAAAAACTGTTTTTT. As protein: CSAMRQSNEKLFF.

The CDR3 protein is CASSRLQGAGEQYF. For the CDR3, the DNA is TGCGCCAGCAGCCGCCTACAGGGGGCGGGAGAGCAGTACTTC. The chain uses TRBV4-3 and TRBJ2-7; 9 bases map to TRBD1. CDR1 LGHNA and CDR2 YSLEER come from the germline V gene. The CDR3 sequence is 14 residues long. V shed 4 bases, J shed 7 bases, and the junction held 8 bases outside the gene matches.

The rearrangement uses TRBV19 and TRBJ2-2; D gene uncertain. V dropped 3 bases and J dropped 1 base, with 9 bases sitting between them. CDR1 and CDR2 from the germline V gene are LNHDA and SQIVND (reference sequence). This CDR3 region has 15 residues. The CDR3 loop reads CASSINILNTGELFF. The CDR3 DNA reads TGTGCCAGTAGTATCAATATATTGAACACCGGGGAGCTGTTTTTT.

The chain joins TRBV6-2 or TRBV6-3 to TRBJ1-1; D is uncertain. Germline lookup yields CDR1 MNHEY and CDR2 SVGEGT. This CDR3 contains 17 residues. The ends were cut back, 0 bases at V and 4 bases at J, with 18 bases in the middle. CDR3 amino acids: CASSYSPRPGRITEAFF. The CDR3 DNA reads as TGTGCCAGCAGTTACTCGCCAAGACCGGGAAGAATCACTGAAGCTTTCTTT.

V is TRBV6-5 and J is TRBJ2-1; tentatively, D is TRBD2 (6 bases). Germline-derived CDR1 and CDR2 are MNHEY and SVGAGI. This CDR3 is built from 11 residues. V lost 2 bases to trimming and J lost 15 bases, with 11 bases between them. The CDR3 nucleotides are TGTGCCAGCAGTTACGGGGGAGGTCGGTTCTTC. Translation: CASSYGGGRFF.